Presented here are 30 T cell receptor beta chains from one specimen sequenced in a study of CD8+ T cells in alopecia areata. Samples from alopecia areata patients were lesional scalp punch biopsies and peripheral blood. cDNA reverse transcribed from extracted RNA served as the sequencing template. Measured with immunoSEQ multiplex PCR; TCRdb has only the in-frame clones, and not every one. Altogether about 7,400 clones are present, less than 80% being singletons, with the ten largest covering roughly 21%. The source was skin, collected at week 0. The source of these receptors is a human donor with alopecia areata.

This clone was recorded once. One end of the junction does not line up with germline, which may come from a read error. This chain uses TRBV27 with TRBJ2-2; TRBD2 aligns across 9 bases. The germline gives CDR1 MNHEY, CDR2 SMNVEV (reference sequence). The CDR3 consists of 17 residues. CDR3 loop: CASSFIAAGGEHRGAVF. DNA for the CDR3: TGTGCCAGCAGTTTCATTGCGGCGGGGGGGGAACACCGGGGAGCTGTTTTT.

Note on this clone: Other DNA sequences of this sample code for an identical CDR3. CDR3 nucleotide sequence: TGCGCCAGCAGCCAGGGGCGGGGGGCCGGGGAGCAGTACTTC. It specifies CASSQGRGAGEQYF. The chain combines TRBV4-3 with TRBJ2-7; TRBD2 aligns across 8 bases. The CDR3 contains 14 residues. V gave up 3 bases and J gave up 7 bases; unmatched junction bases: 8. The germline V gene encodes CDR1 LGHNA and CDR2 YSLEER.

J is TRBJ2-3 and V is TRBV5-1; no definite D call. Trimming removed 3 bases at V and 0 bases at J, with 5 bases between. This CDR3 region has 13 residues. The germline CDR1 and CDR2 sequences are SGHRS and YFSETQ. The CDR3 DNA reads TGCGCCAGCAGCTCGCCTAGCACAGATACGCAGTATTTT. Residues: CASSSPSTDTQYF.

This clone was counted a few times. The CDR3 region has the DNA TGCAGCGTTGTGCTGGGGACACGACAACAAGAGACCCAGTACTTC. Protein sequence: CSVVLGTRQQETQYF. The V and J genes are TRBV29-1 and TRBJ2-5; D perhaps matches TRBD1 (6 bases). Deletions cut 4 bases from V and 2 bases from J, with 17 bases between. The CDR3 is 15 residues long. Germline V gene sequence: CDR1 SQVTM, CDR2 ANQGSEA. The complete variable domain, with remaining parts taken from reference TRBV29-1 and TRBJ2-5, reads SAVISQKPSRDICQRGTSLTIQCQVDSQVTMMFWYRQQPGQSLTLIATANQGSEATYESGFVIDKFPISRPNLTFSTLTVSNMSPEDSSIYLCSVVLGTRQQETQYFGPGTRLLVL.

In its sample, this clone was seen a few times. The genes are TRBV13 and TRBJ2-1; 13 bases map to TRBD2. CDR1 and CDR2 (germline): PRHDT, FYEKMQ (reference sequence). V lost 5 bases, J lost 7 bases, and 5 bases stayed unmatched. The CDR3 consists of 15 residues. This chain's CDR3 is CASSHTSGGANEQFF. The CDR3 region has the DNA TGTGCCAGCAGCCACACTAGCGGGGGGGCAAATGAGCAGTTCTTC.

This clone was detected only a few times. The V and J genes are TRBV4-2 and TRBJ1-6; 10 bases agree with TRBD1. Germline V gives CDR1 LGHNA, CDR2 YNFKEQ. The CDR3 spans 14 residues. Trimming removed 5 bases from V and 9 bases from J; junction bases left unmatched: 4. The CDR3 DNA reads TGTGCCAGCAGCGCCCGGGACAGGGGTTCACCCCTCCACTTT. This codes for CASSARDRGSPLHF.

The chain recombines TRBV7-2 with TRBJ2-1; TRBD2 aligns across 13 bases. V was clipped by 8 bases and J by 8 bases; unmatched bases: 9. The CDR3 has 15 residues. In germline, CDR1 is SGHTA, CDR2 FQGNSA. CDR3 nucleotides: TGTGCCAGCGCCCAACTAGCGGGGGGGCCCGATGAGCAGTTCTTC. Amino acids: CASAQLAGGPDEQFF. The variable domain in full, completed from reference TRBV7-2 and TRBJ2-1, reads GAGVSQSPSNKVTEKGKDVELRCDPISGHTALYWYRQSLGQGLEFLIYFQGNSAPDKSGLPSDRFSAERTGGSVSTLTIQRTQQEDSAVYLCASAQLAGGPDEQFFGPGTRLTVL.

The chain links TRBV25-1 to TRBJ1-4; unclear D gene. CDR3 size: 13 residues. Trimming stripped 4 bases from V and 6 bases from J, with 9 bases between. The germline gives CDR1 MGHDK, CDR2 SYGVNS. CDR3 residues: CASSAGVYEKLFF. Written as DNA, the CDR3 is TGTGCCAGCAGTGCAGGCGTATATGAAAAACTGTTTTTT.

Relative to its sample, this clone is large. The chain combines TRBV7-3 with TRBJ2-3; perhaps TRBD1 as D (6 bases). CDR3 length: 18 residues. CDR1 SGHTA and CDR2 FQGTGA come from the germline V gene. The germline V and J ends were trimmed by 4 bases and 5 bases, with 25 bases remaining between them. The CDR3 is CASSSNARRGLGGDTQYF. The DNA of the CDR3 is TGTGCCAGCAGCTCAAATGCTAGAAGGGGGTTAGGTGGAGATACGCAGTATTTT. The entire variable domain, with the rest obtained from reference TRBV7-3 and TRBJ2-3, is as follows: GAGVSQTPSNKVTEKGKYVELRCDPISGHTALYWYRQSLGQGPEFLIYFQGTGAADDSGLPNDRFFAVRPEGSVSTLKIQRTERGDSAVYLCASSSNARRGLGGDTQYFGPGTRLTVL.

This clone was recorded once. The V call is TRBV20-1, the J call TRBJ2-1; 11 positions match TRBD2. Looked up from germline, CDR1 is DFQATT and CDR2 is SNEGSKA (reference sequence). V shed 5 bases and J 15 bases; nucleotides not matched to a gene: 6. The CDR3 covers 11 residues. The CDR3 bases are TGCAGTGCTCTGGGACTAGCGGAACTGTTCTTC. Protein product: CSALGLAELFF.

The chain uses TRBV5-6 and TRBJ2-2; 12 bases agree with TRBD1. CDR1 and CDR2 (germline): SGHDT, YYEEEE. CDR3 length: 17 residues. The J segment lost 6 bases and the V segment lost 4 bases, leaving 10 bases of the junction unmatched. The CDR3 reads CASSPGTGGFRAGELFF. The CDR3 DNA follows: TGTGCCAGCAGCCCAGGGACAGGGGGCTTTAGGGCCGGGGAGCTGTTTTTT.

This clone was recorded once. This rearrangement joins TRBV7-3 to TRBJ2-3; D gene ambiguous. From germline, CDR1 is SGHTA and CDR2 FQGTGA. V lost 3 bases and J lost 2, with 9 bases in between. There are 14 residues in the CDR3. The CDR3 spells CASSFLGLTDTQYF. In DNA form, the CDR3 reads TGTGCCAGCAGCTTTTTAGGCCTCACAGATACGCAGTATTTT. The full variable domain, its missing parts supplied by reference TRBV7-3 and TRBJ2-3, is GAGVSQTPSNKVTEKGKYVELRCDPISGHTALYWYRQSLGQGPEFLIYFQGTGAADDSGLPNDRFFAVRPEGSVSTLKIQRTERGDSAVYLCASSFLGLTDTQYFGPGTRLTVL.

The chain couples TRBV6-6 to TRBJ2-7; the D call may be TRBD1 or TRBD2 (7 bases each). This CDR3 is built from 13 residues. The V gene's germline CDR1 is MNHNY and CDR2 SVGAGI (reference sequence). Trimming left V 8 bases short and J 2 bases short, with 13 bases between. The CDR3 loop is CASQGGRPYEQYF. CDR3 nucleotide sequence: TGTGCCAGCCAGGGGGGGAGGCCCTACGAGCAGTACTTC.

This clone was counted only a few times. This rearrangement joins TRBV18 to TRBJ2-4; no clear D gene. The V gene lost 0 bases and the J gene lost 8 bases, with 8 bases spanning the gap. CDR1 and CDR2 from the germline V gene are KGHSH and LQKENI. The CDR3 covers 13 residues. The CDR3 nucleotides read TGTGCCAGCTCACCACCGGGTAGGGACATTCAGTACTTC. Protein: CASSPPGRDIQYF.

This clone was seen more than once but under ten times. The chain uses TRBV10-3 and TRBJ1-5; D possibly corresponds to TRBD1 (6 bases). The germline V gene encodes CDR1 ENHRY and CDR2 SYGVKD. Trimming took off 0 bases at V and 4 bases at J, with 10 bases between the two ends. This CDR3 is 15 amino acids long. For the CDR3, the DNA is TGTGCCATCAGTGAGTCCGGACAGCATAATCAGCCCCAGCATTTT. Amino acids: CAISESGQHNQPQHF.

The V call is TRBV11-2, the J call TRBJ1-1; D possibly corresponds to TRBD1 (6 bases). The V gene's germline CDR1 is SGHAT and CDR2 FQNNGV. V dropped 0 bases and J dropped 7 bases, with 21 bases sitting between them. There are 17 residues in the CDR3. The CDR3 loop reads CASSLDEWTASGDEAFF. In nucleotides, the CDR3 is TGTGCCAGCAGCTTAGATGAGTGGACAGCCAGTGGGGATGAAGCTTTCTTT.

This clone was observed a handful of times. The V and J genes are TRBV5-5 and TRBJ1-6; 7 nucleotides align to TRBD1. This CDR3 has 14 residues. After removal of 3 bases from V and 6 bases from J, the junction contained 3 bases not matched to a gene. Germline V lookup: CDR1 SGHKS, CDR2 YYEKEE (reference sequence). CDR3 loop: CASSWGQLNSPLHF. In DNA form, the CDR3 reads TGTGCCAGCAGCTGGGGACAGCTTAATTCACCCCTCCACTTT.

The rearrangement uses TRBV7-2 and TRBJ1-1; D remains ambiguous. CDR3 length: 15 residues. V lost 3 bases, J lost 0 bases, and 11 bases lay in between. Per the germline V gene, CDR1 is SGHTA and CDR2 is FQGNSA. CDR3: CASSFEGTMNTEAFF. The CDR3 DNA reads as TGTGCCAGCAGCTTTGAGGGAACTATGAACACTGAAGCTTTCTTT.

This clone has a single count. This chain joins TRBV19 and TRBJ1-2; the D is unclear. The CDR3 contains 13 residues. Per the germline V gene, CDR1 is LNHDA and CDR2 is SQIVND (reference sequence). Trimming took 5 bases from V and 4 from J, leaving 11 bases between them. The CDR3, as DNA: TGTGCCAGTAGTCTTGGTGGAGTCTATGGCTACACCTTC. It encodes CASSLGGVYGYTF.

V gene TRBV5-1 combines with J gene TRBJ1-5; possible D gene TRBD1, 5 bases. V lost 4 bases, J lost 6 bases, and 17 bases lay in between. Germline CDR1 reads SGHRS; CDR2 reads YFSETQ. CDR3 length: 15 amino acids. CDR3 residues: CASSRGPTPGQPQHF. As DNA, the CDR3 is TGCGCCAGCAGCCGGGGCCCGACTCCCGGTCAGCCCCAGCATTTT.

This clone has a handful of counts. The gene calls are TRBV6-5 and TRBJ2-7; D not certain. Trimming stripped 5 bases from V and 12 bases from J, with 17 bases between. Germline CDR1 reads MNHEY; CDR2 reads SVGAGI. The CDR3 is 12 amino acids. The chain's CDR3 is CASSLPAGPRYF. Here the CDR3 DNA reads TGTGCCAGCAGTCTCCCGGCTGGCCCCCGGTACTTC.

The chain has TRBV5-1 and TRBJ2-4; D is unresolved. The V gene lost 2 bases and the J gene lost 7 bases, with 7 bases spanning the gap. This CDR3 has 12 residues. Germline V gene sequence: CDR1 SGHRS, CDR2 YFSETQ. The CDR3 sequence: CASSFDRNIQYF. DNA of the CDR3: TGCGCCAGCAGCTTTGACCGCAACATTCAGTACTTC.

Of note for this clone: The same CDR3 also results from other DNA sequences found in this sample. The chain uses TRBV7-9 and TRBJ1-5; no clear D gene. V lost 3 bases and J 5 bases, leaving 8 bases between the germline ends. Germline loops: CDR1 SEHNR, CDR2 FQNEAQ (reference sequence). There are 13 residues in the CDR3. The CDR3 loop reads CASSFNRDQPQHF. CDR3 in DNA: TGTGCCAGCAGCTTTAACAGAGATCAGCCCCAGCATTTT.

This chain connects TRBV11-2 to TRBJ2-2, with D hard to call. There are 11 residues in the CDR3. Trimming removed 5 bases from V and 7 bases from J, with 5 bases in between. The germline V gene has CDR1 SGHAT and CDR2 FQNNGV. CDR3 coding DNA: TGTGCCAGCAGCACGGACGGGGAGCTGTTTTTT. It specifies CASSTDGELFF.

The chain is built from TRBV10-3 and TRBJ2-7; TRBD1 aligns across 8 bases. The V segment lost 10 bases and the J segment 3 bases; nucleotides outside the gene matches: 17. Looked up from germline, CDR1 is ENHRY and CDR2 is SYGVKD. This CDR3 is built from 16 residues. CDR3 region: CATRPQLRTGSYEQYF. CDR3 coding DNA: TGTGCCACCCGCCCCCAACTGCGGACAGGGAGCTACGAGCAGTACTTC.

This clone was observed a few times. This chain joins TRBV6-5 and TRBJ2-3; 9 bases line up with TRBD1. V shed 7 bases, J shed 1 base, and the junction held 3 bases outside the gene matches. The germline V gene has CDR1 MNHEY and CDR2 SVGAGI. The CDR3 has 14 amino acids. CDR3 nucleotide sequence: TGTGCCAGCAAACGGACAGGGGGCACAGATACGCAGTATTTT. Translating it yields CASKRTGGTDTQYF.

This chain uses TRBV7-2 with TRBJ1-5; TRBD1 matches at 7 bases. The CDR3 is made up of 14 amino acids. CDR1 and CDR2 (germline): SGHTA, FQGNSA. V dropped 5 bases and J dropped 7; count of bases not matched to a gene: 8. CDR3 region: CASSPRQGRQPQHF. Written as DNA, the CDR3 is TGTGCCAGCAGCCCCCGACAGGGACGCCAGCCCCAGCATTTT.

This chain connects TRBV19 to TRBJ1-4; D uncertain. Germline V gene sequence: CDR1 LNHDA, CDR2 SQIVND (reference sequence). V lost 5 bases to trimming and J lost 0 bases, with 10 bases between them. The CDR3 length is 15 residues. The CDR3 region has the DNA TGTGCCAGTAGTTTACGGGCGGCAACTAATGAAAAACTGTTTTTT. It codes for CASSLRAATNEKLFF.

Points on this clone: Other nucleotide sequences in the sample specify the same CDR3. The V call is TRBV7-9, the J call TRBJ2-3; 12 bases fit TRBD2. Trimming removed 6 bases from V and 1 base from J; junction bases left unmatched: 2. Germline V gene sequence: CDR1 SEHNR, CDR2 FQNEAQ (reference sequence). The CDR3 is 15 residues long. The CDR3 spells CASSRTSGGTDTQYF. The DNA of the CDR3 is TGTGCCAGCAGTCGGACTAGCGGGGGCACAGATACGCAGTATTTT.

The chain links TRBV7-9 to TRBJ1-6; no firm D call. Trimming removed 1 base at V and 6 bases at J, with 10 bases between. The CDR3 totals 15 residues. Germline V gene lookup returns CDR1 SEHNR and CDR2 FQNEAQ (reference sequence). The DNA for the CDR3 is TGTGCCAGCAGCTTAGGGGTCGACTTTAATTCACCCCTCCACTTT. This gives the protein CASSLGVDFNSPLHF.